This T cell receptor beta chain is drawn from a study of blood T cells in healthy people across ages. Study-wide results and caveats: A greater number of naive CD4+ cells and higher diversity distinguished long-lived donors from aged donors. Naive T cell percentage by flow cytometry tracked strongly with beta diversity. It was not known whether donors were CMV positive (a possible confounder of expanded clonotype changes).

Isolation of PBMCs gave at least 6 million cells per sample. Concerning this clonotype itself: What it binds is not known.

The germline gives CDR1 SNHLY, CDR2 FYNNEI. The CDR3 spans 14 residues. Deletions cut 3 bases from V and 5 bases from J, with 13 bases between. Then a second PCR, running roughly 7 to 12 cycles, was carried out with a sample-barcoded 5' primer and a J-beta primer mix. TCRdb independently ran MiXCR on the 5' RACE reads; one entry per CDR3 protein. The table records about 780,000 distinct CDR3 sequences, more than 35% of them present only once. The chain is built from TRBV2 and TRBJ1-1, with D perhaps matching TRBD1 (5 bases). Sequenced material: blood. The TCR originated in a man older than 75 in good health. The CDR3, as DNA: TGTGCCAGCAGTGATTCAGCGAAGGGGACTGAAGCTTTCTTT. Amino acid sequence: CASSDSAKGTEAFF.